Included here is one T cell receptor (beta chain) sequence, with context. The authors' processing: Using reference gene primer amplification, nucleated cell counts were estimated. The protocol was immunoSEQ multiplex PCR, while the TCRdb copy is restricted to in-frame clones and leaves out a portion. V and J calls and clone size follow that table, whereas D and trimming were derived from the DNA. The sample has fewer than 300,000 clones; 88% are singletons. These data originate in a study of blood T cell repertoires in COVID-19. The ends were cut back, 4 bases at V and 6 bases at J, with 9 bases in the middle. CDR3 size: 11 residues. The germline gives CDR1 DFQATT, CDR2 SNEGSKA (reference sequence).

The chain employs TRBV20-1 and TRBJ1-1; tentative D call: TRBD1 (6 bases). Sequenced input: peripheral blood. The clonotype comes from a man aged 18 to 29 with active or convalescent COVID-19. The CDR3, as DNA: TGCAGTGCTATAGGGGGGGCTGAAGCTTTCTTT. Amino acids: CSAIGGAEAFF.